The clone carrying this T cell receptor (beta chain) showed up many times. CDR3 length equals 15 residues. Trimming stripped 0 bases from V and 5 bases from J, with 14 bases between. The germline gives CDR1 DFQATT, CDR2 SNEGSKA (reference sequence). The time point is: newly diagnosed GD, antithyroid drugs for less than 3 months. TCR sequences were obtained from RNA taken from PBMCs. The entry originates in a study of regulatory T cells in long-lasting Graves disease. Sequencing libraries for TCR beta were prepared with iRepertoire HTBI primers and Arm-PCR of CDR3 regions. From the multiplex PCR reads, TCRdb called clonotypes with MiXCR, one entry per CDR3 protein. The repertoire holds under 250,000 distinct CDR3 sequences, with roughly a fifth as singletons. These same data were also listed under a study on T cells in Graves' hyperthyroidism and ophthalmopathy.

The clonotype originates from a woman aged 25-40 years with Graves disease. Sequences were derived from peripheral blood mononuclear cells (PBMCs), sampled at new diagnosis, from a patient treated with antithyroid drugs. The chain employs TRBV20-1 and TRBJ1-5, with TRBD1 as a possible D gene (6 bases). The CDR3 reads CSARDLGAGDQPQHF. The CDR3 DNA reads TGCAGTGCTAGAGATCTCGGGGCAGGGGATCAGCCCCAGCATTTT.